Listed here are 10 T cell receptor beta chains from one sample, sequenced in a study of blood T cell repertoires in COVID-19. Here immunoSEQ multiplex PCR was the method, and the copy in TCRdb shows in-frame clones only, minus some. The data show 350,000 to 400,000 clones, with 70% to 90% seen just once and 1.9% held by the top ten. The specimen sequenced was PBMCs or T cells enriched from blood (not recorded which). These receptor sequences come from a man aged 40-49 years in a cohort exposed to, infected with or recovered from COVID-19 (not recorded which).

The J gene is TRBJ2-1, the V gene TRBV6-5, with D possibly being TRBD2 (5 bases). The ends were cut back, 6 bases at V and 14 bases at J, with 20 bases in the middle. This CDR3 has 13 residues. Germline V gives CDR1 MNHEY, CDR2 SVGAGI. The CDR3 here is CASSRGADLDEFF. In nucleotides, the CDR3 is TGTGCCAGCAGCCGGGGAGCCGACCTCGATGAGTTCTTC.

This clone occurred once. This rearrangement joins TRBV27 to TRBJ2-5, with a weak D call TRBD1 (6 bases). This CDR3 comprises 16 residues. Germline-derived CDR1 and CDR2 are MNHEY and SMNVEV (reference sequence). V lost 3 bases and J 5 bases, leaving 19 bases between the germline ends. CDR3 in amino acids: CASSLSGTTPGETQYF. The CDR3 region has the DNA TGTGCCAGCAGTTTGTCCGGGACAACTCCGGGGGAGACCCAGTACTTC.

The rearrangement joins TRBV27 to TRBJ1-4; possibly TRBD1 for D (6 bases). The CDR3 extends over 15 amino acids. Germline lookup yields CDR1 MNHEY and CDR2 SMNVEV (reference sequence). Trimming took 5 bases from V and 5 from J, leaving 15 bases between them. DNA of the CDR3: TGTGCCAGCAGTCCGGCGGACAGCCGAAATGAAAAACTGTTTTTT. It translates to CASSPADSRNEKLFF.

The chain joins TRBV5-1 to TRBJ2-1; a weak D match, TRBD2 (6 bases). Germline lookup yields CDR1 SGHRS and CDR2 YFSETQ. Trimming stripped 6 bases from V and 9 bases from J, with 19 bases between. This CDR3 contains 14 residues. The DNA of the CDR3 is TGCGCCAGCACGGCTAGCGCAACTGGGGGTGAGCAGTTCTTC. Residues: CASTASATGGEQFF. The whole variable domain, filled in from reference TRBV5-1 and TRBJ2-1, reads KAGVTQTPRYLIKTRGQQVTLSCSPISGHRSVSWYQQTPGQGLQFLFEYFSETQRNKGNFPGRFSGRQFSNSRSEMNVSTLELGDSALYLCASTASATGGEQFFGPGTRLTVL.

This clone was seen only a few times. CDR3 DNA: TGCAGCGTTGAAGCGGACGGGAGTCCCTATGGCTACACCTTC. As protein: CSVEADGSPYGYTF. The chain is built from TRBV29-1 and TRBJ1-2; D gene ambiguous. Trimming left V 1 base short and J 4 bases short, with 13 bases between. The CDR3 runs to 14 residues. CDR1 is SQVTM and CDR2 is ANQGSEA in the germline V gene.

CDR3 protein: CASSEKRDRGSYEQYF. The CDR3 DNA is TGTGCCAGCAGCGAGAAACGGGACAGGGGGTCCTACGAGCAGTACTTC. The chain couples TRBV25-1 to TRBJ2-7; 11 bases match TRBD1. This CDR3 region has 16 residues. In germline, CDR1 is MGHDK, CDR2 SYGVNS. Trimming removed 6 bases from V and 1 base from J; junction bases left unmatched: 8.

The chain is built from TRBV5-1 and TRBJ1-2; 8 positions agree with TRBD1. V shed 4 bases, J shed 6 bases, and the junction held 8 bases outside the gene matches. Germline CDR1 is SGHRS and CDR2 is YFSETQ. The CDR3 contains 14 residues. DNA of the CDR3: TGCGCCAGCAGCGGGGCAGGGGGCGTAGATGGCTACACCTTC. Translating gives CASSGAGGVDGYTF.

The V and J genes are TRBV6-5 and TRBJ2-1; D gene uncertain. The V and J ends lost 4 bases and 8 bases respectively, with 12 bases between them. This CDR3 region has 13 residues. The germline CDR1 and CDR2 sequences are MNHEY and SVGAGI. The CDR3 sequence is CASSFPPPDEQFF. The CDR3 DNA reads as TGTGCCAGCAGTTTTCCCCCCCCCGATGAGCAGTTCTTC.

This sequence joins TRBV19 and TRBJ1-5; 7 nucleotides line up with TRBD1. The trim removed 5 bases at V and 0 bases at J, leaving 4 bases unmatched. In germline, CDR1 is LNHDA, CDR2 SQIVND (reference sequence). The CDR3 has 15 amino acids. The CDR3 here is CASSWDRDSNQPQHF. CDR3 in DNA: TGTGCCAGTAGTTGGGACAGAGATAGCAATCAGCCCCAGCATTTT.

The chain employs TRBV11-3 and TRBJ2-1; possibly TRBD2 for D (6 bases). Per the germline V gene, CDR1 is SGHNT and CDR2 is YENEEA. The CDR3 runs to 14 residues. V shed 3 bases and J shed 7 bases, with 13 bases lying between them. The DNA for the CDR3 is TGTGCCAGCAGCTTGGCCGGGAGAAATAATGAGCAGTTCTTC. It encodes CASSLAGRNNEQFF.